The T cell receptor beta chain described here comes from a study of OX40 agonist ivuxolimab in advanced cancers. This clone came up once. Other DNA sequences of this sample code for an identical CDR3. The data were produced by immunoSEQ multiplex PCR, yet TCRdb's version contains in-frame clones alone and is incomplete. The sample yields 150,000 to 190,000 clones, around 94% seen once. This CDR3 has 13 amino acids. Trimming at V came to 6 bases and at J to 6 bases, leaving 3 bases not matched to a gene. Germline values: CDR1 SNHLY, CDR2 FYNNEI. The V and J genes are TRBV2 and TRBJ2-2, with 8 bases matching TRBD1. The sample in question was CD4+ or CD8+ T cells sorted from blood, obtained in a trial of the OX40 agonist ivuxolimab. This sequence originates from an adult with an advanced solid tumor such as melanoma, head and neck, liver or kidney cancer. Written as DNA, the CDR3 is TGTGCCAGCAGCGGACAGGGTGCCGGGGAGCTGTTTTTT. It codes for CASSGQGAGELFF.